This T cell receptor beta chain derives from a study of blood T cell repertoires in COVID-19. The CDR3 is made up of 21 amino acids. Germline V gene lookup returns CDR1 MNHNY and CDR2 SVGAGI (reference sequence). The V gene end was trimmed by 6 bases and the J gene end by 6 bases; junction bases not matched to a gene: 28. Data came from immunoSEQ multiplex PCR; TCRdb stores just in-frame clones and leaves some out. The repertoire holds 60,000 or so clones, with around nine tenths as singletons. The V and J genes are TRBV6-6 and TRBJ2-3, with TRBD1 matching 9 bases. Material: peripheral blood. The receptor's source is a woman in her sixties or seventies with active COVID-19. The CDR3 loop reads CASSLSRRNKQQGALLDTQYF. CDR3 DNA sequence: TGTGCCAGCAGCCTGAGTAGAAGAAATAAACAACAGGGGGCGCTTTTGGATACGCAGTATTTT.